A single sample gave rise to the 26 T cell receptor beta chains below, sequenced in a study of blood T cell repertoires in COVID-19. The protocol was immunoSEQ multiplex PCR, while the TCRdb copy is restricted to in-frame clones and leaves out a portion. Of roughly 97,000 clones in the sample, 70% to 85% were seen once. The sample taken for sequencing was peripheral blood. The receptors come from a man between 65 and 80 years old with acute or convalescent COVID-19.

This chain joins TRBV5-5 and TRBJ1-6; D perhaps matches TRBD1 (5 bases). This CDR3 region has 15 residues. V was clipped by 2 bases and J by 8 bases, with 14 bases between them. Germline V gene sequence: CDR1 SGHKS, CDR2 YYEKEE (reference sequence). The CDR3 bases are TGTGCCAGCAGCTTTGGGGACTTCTGGGATTCACCCCTCCACTTT. As protein: CASSFGDFWDSPLHF.

For this clone: Other DNA variants within this sample encode the same CDR3. The chain combines TRBV7-9 with TRBJ2-7; D may be TRBD1 (5 bases). The CDR3 has 12 amino acids. Germline V gene sequence: CDR1 SEHNR, CDR2 FQNEAQ (reference sequence). V was pared by 2 bases and J by 3 bases, with 5 bases between. CDR3 sequence reads: CASSLQGYEQYF. The CDR3 nucleotides are TGTGCCAGCAGCTTACAGGGCTACGAGCAGTACTTC.

CDR3 region: CASSYSRYSPNTEAFF. The CDR3 DNA follows: TGTGCCAGCAGTTACTCCCGGTACAGCCCGAACACTGAAGCTTTCTTT. The gene calls are TRBV6-5 and TRBJ1-1, with D unresolved. The CDR3 totals 16 residues. Trimming shortened V by 0 bases and J by 1 base, and 12 bases separated the two germline ends. The germline CDR1 and CDR2 sequences are MNHEY and SVGAGI.

This clone was picked up a small number of times. The chain has TRBV15 and TRBJ2-3, with TRBD1 identical over 10 bases. The CDR3 spans 15 residues. The junction had 0 bases not matched to a gene; V was cut back by 3 bases and J by 0 bases. Germline CDR1 is LNHNV and CDR2 is YYDKDF (reference sequence). This CDR3 is CATSRGQGSTDTQYF. CDR3 DNA sequence: TGTGCCACCAGCAGGGGACAGGGGAGCACAGATACGCAGTATTTT.

V and J are TRBV11-3 and TRBJ2-1; tentatively, D is TRBD2 (6 bases). Trimming cost V 0 bases and J 4 bases, with 16 bases left between them. The CDR3 length is 17 residues. Germline V gene data show CDR1 as SGHNT and CDR2 as YENEEA. CDR3 in amino acids: CASSLESTEGGYNEQFF. Written as DNA, the CDR3 is TGTGCCAGCAGCTTAGAATCTACGGAGGGCGGGTACAATGAGCAGTTCTTC.

J is TRBJ1-5 and V is TRBV5-6; D ambiguous. V was cut by 2 bases and J by 2 bases, with 14 bases left in between. CDR3 length: 16 amino acids. CDR1 SGHDT and CDR2 YYEEEE come from the germline V gene. CDR3 sequence: CASSFEGRLGNQPQHF. CDR3 nucleotide sequence: TGTGCCAGCAGCTTTGAAGGGAGGCTAGGCAATCAGCCCCAGCATTTT.

This clone was detected only once. The V call is TRBV10-3, the J call TRBJ1-6, with 9 bases identical to TRBD1. The germline gives CDR1 ENHRY, CDR2 SYGVKD. With V trimmed by 7 bases and J by 13 bases, 8 bases remained unmatched. The CDR3 totals 13 residues. CDR3 nucleotides: TGTGCCATCAAGGACAGGGGATTTTCGCCCCTCCACTTT. Its protein product is CAIKDRGFSPLHF.

The rearrangement uses TRBV15 and TRBJ1-5; D remains unclear. Trimming took off 2 bases at V and 3 bases at J, with 8 bases between the two ends. The CDR3 runs to 14 residues. Germline loops: CDR1 LNHNV, CDR2 YYDKDF (reference sequence). The CDR3 region has the DNA TGTGCCACCAGCAGACCGGGGAACAATCAGCCCCAGCATTTT. Amino acids: CATSRPGNNQPQHF. Supplemented by reference TRBV15 and TRBJ1-5, the full variable domain reads DAMVIQNPRYQVTQFGKPVTLSCSQTLNHNVMYWYQQKSSQAPKLLFHYYDKDFNNEADTPDNFQSRRPNTSFCFLDIRSPGLGDTAMYLCATSRPGNNQPQHFGDGTRLSIL.

This clone appeared once. The chain employs TRBV11-2 and TRBJ2-5; no definite D call. This CDR3 comprises 14 residues. Trimming stripped 2 bases from V and 0 bases from J, with 7 bases between. Germline V gene data show CDR1 as SGHAT and CDR2 as FQNNGV. The CDR3 loop reads CASSLRLDQETQYF. CDR3 DNA sequence: TGTGCCAGCAGCTTACGACTGGACCAAGAGACCCAGTACTTC.

This clone was counted a few times. The genes are TRBV7-3 and TRBJ1-6; D not certain. Looked up from germline, CDR1 is SGHTA and CDR2 is FQGTGA. Trimming removed 2 bases from V and 7 bases from J, with 9 bases in between. The CDR3 consists of 14 residues. The DNA of the CDR3 is TGTGCCAGCAGCTTACAACGGGAAAATTCACCCCTCCACTTT. It yields the protein CASSLQRENSPLHF.

The chain carries TRBV18 and TRBJ2-5, with 8 positions matching TRBD1. The CDR3 covers 14 residues. Germline trimming cut 3 bases from V and 5 bases from J; bases unmatched to any gene: 5. Germline CDR1 is KGHSH and CDR2 is LQKENI. The CDR3 DNA is TGTGCCAGCTCACCTCAGGGGGACAGGGAGACCCAGTACTTC. Its translation is CASSPQGDRETQYF. The full variable domain, completed using reference TRBV18 and TRBJ2-5, is NAGVMQNPRHLVRRRGQEARLRCSPMKGHSHVYWYRQLPEEGLKFMVYLQKENIIDESGMPKERFSAEFPKEGPSILRIQQVVRGDSAAYFCASSPQGDRETQYFGPGTRLLVL.

This chain links TRBV9 with TRBJ1-1; D unclear. This CDR3 has 14 amino acids. CDR1 and CDR2 (germline): SGDLS, YYNGEE. Trimming shortened V by 4 bases and J by 6 bases, and 16 bases separated the two germline ends. The CDR3 sequence: CASSPNSQASEAFF. In nucleotides, the CDR3 is TGTGCCAGCAGCCCTAATTCCCAGGCCTCTGAAGCTTTCTTT.

For the CDR3, the DNA is TGTGCCTGGAGTGTACGGTACACCGGGGAGCTGTTTTTT. As protein: CAWSVRYTGELFF. V usage is TRBV30 and J usage is TRBJ2-2, with no clear D. This CDR3 has 13 amino acids. CDR1 GTSNPN and CDR2 SVGIG come from the germline V gene (reference sequence). Between the trimmed V and J ends, which lost 0 bases and 3 bases, there was a span of 5 bases. The full variable domain, its missing parts supplied by reference TRBV30 and TRBJ2-2, is SQTIHQWPATLVQPVGSPLSLECTVEGTSNPNLYWYRQAAGRGLQLLFYSVGIGQISSEVPQNLSASRPQDRQFILSSKKLLLSDSGFYLCAWSVRYTGELFFGEGSRLTVL.

The J gene is TRBJ2-2, the V gene TRBV12-3 or TRBV12-4; possibly TRBD1 for D (5 bases). This CDR3 has 13 residues. Trimming cost V 3 bases and J 6 bases, with 8 bases left between them. The chain's CDR3 is CASSFQGSGELFF. The CDR3 nucleotides read TGTGCCAGCAGTTTTCAGGGTTCCGGGGAGCTGTTTTTT.

The V call is TRBV7-9, the J call TRBJ1-5, with TRBD1 matching over 7 bases. V trimming: 5 bases; J trimming: 3 bases; junction bases outside the gene matches: 13. Germline V gives CDR1 SEHNR, CDR2 FQNEAQ (reference sequence). The CDR3 contains 17 residues. The chain's CDR3 is CASSHAGGLGNNQPQHF. Here the CDR3 DNA reads TGTGCCAGCAGCCACGCAGGGGGGTTGGGAAACAATCAGCCCCAGCATTTT.

The gene calls are TRBV2 and TRBJ1-6, with 7 bases lining up with TRBD1. CDR3 length: 14 amino acids. V trimming: 6 bases; J trimming: 6 bases; junction bases outside the gene matches: 5. CDR1 and CDR2 (germline): SNHLY, FYNNEI. The chain's CDR3 is CASSHEGANSPLHF. The CDR3 DNA reads as TGTGCCAGCAGCCACGAGGGGGCTAATTCACCCCTCCACTTT.

J is TRBJ1-4 and V is TRBV4-2; perhaps TRBD1 as D (5 bases). Germline CDR1 and CDR2: LGHNA and YNFKEQ. Trimming took off 3 bases at V and 6 bases at J, with 11 bases between the two ends. The CDR3 is 14 residues long. The CDR3 protein is CASSHQGFDEKLFF. In DNA form, the CDR3 reads TGTGCCAGCAGCCATCAGGGTTTTGATGAAAAACTGTTTTTT.

The chain is built from TRBV19 and TRBJ1-2, with 7 bases matching TRBD1. CDR3 length: 14 residues. CDR1 is LNHDA, CDR2 SQIVND, per germline (reference sequence). The trim removed 5 bases at V and 6 bases at J, leaving 9 bases unmatched. CDR3 sequence (DNA): TGTGCCAGTAGTCCGCCGACAGGGCGGAATGGCTACACCTTC. It is translated as CASSPPTGRNGYTF.

The chain joins TRBV7-8 to TRBJ1-1; D might be TRBD1 (6 bases). V was cut by 5 bases and J by 1 base, with 14 bases left in between. The germline gives CDR1 SGHVS, CDR2 FQNEAQ. This CDR3 is built from 15 residues. CDR3 amino acids: CASSPRAGENTEAFF. In DNA, the CDR3 is TGTGCCAGCAGCCCAAGGGCAGGGGAGAACACTGAAGCTTTCTTT.

The chain carries TRBV30 and TRBJ1-1, with no clear D. CDR3 length equals 11 residues. Germline V gene sequence: CDR1 GTSNPN, CDR2 SVGIG (reference sequence). The V end was cut by 5 bases, the J end by 5 bases, with 9 bases between. The DNA of the CDR3 is TGTGCCTGGGCCGCAGGAACTGAAGCTTTCTTT. The encoded protein is CAWAAGTEAFF.

This clone was recorded once. This sequence joins TRBV27 and TRBJ2-1; possibly TRBD1 for D (5 bases). V lost 4 bases to trimming and J lost 10 bases, with 14 bases between them. Germline V gene lookup returns CDR1 MNHEY and CDR2 SMNVEV (reference sequence). The CDR3 loop spans 13 amino acids. CDR3 region: CASSYRREGEQFF. The CDR3 nucleotides read TGTGCCAGCAGTTATCGCAGGGAAGGGGAGCAGTTCTTC.

For the CDR3, the DNA is TGCGCCAGCAGTTTACAGGTTGTGAGGGCTTTCTTT. Protein product: CASSLQVVRAFF. J is TRBJ1-1 and V is TRBV10-2; D is perhaps TRBD1 (5 bases). CDR3 size: 12 residues. The germline CDR1 and CDR2 sequences are WSHSY and SAAADI. V was shortened by 5 bases and J by 11 bases, with 15 bases between the two germline ends.

V gene TRBV2 combines with J gene TRBJ1-4, with D possibly matching TRBD1 (5 bases). Trimming removed 8 bases from V and 2 bases from J, with 12 bases in between. CDR3 length equals 14 residues. Looked up from germline, CDR1 is SNHLY and CDR2 is FYNNEI. CDR3: CASAGIWTNEKLFF. Here the CDR3 DNA reads TGTGCCAGCGCAGGGATCTGGACTAATGAAAAACTGTTTTTT.

The chain uses TRBV19 and TRBJ1-4, with D possibly being TRBD1 (6 bases). Trimming stripped 3 bases from V and 8 bases from J, with 13 bases between. The length of the CDR3 is 14 residues. Germline assignment: CDR1 LNHDA and CDR2 SQIVND (reference sequence). The CDR3 nucleotides read TGTGCCAGTAGTATTGGCCAGGGGCGGGAAAAACTGTTTTTT. This codes for CASSIGQGREKLFF.

The CDR3 region is CASSQVTSFGEQYF. Written as DNA, the CDR3 is TGTGCCAGCAGCCAAGTGACTAGCTTCGGCGAGCAGTACTTC. The V call is TRBV3-1 (or the pseudogene TRBV3-2), the J call TRBJ2-7; 7 bases line up with TRBD2. From germline, CDR1 is LGHDT and CDR2 YNNKEL (reference sequence). V was clipped by 1 base and J by 6 bases; unmatched bases: 6. The CDR3 extends over 14 amino acids.

The chain recombines TRBV27 with TRBJ2-1; 7 positions agree with TRBD2. The CDR3 extends over 13 amino acids. V lost 8 bases to trimming and J lost 7 bases; unmatched junction nucleotides: 8. The germline V gene encodes CDR1 MNHEY and CDR2 SMNVEV (reference sequence). CDR3 residues: CASGTIAGNEQFF. In DNA, the CDR3 is TGTGCCAGCGGGACTATAGCCGGGAATGAGCAGTTCTTC.